The present entry profiles one TCR beta chain with its context. Authors' analysis steps: Cell counts per sample came from amplifying reference gene primers. TCRdb keeps only in-frame clones here, not all; method: immunoSEQ multiplex PCR. The V and J calls and clone size come from that table; D and trimming were worked out from the DNA. The sample has roughly 260,000 clones; around 90% are singletons. This record belongs to a study of blood T cell repertoires in COVID-19. Whole-study context: Nucleic acid was either cDNA or gDNA, and it came from T cells, B-cell-depleted T cells, or PBMCs.

After removal of 3 bases from V and 2 bases from J, the junction contained 6 bases not matched to a gene. The CDR3 totals 15 residues. CDR1 and CDR2 (germline): SGHRS, YFSETQ. In terms of age and location, participants ranged from roughly 18 to 89 years and lived in about 25 US areas. Self-reported history from a screening survey and questionnaire set each donor's cohort. This TCR derives from a woman aged 25 to 39 with acute COVID-19. The gene calls are TRBV5-1 and TRBJ2-3, with TRBD1 matching 7 bases. The sample comprised PBMCs or T cells enriched from blood (not recorded which). The CDR3 bases are TGCGCCAGCAGCTCGTCCGACAGGGACACAGATACGCAGTATTTT. Protein sequence: CASSSSDRDTDTQYF.